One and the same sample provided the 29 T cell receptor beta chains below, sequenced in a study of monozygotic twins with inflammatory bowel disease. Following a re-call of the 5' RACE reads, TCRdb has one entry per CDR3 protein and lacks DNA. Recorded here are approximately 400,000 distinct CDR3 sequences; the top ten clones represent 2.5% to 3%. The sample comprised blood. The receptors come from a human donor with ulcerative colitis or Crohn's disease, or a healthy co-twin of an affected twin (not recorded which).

The CDR3 loop is CASSSMDRGAFF. This chain connects TRBV7-2 to TRBJ1-1. The CDR3 runs 12 residues. From germline, CDR1 is SGHTA and CDR2 FQGNSA.

CDR3 residues: CASSPWGTDEQFF. The J gene is TRBJ2-1, the V gene TRBV18; there is no DNA to check the TCRdb D call of TRBD1. The CDR3 has 13 residues. CDR1 is KGHSH, CDR2 LQKENI, per germline.

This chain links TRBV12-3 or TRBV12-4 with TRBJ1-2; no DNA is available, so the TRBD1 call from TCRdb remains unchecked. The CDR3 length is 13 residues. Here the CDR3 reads CASGGTAIYGYTF.

This CDR3 reads CAISALAGYEQYF. This rearrangement joins TRBV10-3 to TRBJ2-7; absent DNA, TCRdb's TRBD2 call cannot be checked. CDR3 size: 13 residues. Germline V CDR1 and CDR2: ENHRY, SYGVKD.

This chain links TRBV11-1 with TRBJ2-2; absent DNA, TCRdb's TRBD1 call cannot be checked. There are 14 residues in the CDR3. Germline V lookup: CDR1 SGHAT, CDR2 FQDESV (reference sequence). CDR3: CASSFVRGAGELFF.

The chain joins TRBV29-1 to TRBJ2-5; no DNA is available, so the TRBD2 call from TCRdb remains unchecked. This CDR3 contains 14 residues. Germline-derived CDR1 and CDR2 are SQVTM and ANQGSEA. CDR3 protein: CSVESGQNQETQYF.

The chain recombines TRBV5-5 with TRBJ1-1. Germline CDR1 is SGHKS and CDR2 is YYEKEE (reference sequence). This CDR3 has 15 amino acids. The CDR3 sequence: CASSFGSGRNTEAFF.

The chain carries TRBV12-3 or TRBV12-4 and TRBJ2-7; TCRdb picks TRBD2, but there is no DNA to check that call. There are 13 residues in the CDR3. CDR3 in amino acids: CASSPTSVYEQYF.

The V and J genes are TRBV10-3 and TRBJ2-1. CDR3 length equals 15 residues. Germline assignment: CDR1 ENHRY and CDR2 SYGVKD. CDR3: CAISETEVLSNEQFF.

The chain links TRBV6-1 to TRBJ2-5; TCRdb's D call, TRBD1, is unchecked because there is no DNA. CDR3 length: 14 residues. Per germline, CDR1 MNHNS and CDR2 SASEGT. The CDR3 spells CASSPWGSGATQYF.

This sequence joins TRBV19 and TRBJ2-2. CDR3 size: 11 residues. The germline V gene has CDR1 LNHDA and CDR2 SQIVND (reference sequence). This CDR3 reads CASSVHGELFF.

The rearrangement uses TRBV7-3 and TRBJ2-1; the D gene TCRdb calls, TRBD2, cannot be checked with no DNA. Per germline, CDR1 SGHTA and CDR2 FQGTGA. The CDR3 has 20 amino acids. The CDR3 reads CASSFPRRLAGQSSYNEQFF.

The CDR3 region is CASSPHSGGTEAFF. The chain uses TRBV12-3 or TRBV12-4 and TRBJ1-1; TCRdb's D gene call, TRBD1, goes unchecked for lack of DNA. The CDR3 has 14 residues.

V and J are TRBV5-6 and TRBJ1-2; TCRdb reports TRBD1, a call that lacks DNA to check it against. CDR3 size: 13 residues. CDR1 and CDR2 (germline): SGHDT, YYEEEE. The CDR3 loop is CASWTGEILGYTF.

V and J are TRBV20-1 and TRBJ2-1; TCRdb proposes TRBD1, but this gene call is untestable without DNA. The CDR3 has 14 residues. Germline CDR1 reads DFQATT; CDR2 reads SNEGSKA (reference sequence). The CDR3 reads CSARELTRGNEQFF.

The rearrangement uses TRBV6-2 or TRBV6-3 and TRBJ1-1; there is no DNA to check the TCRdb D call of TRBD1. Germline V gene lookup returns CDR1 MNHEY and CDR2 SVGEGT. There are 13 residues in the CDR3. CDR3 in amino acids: CASSTRTGGEAFF.

The CDR3 sequence is CSATGQGGDYEQYF. The rearrangement joins TRBV20-1 to TRBJ2-7; TCRdb outputs TRBD1, but without DNA this stays unchecked. The germline gives CDR1 DFQATT, CDR2 SNEGSKA (reference sequence). The CDR3 covers 14 residues.

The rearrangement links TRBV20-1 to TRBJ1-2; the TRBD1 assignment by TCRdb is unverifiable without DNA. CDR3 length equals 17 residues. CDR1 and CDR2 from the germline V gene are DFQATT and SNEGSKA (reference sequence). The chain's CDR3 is CSARDFHRGSPNYGYTF.

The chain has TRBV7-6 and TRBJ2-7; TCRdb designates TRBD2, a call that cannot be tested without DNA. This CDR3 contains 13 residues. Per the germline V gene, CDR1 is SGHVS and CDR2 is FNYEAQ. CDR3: CASSPSEGREQYF.

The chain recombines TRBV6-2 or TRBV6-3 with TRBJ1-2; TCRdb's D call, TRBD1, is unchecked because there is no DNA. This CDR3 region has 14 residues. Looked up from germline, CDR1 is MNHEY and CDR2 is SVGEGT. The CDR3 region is CASRPLRTVPGYTF.

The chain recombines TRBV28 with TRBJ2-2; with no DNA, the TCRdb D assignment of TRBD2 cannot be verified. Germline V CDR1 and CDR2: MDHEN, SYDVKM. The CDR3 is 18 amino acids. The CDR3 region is CASSPISGTSTRTGELFF.

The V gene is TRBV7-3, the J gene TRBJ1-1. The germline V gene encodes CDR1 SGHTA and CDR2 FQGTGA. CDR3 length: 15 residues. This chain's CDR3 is CASSLNGVVNTEAFF.

The CDR3 sequence: CASSNGLAGFSGANVLTF. The chain employs TRBV6-5 and TRBJ2-6; TCRdb's D call, TRBD2, is unchecked because there is no DNA. Germline CDR1 is MNHEY and CDR2 is SVGAGI. This CDR3 spans 18 amino acids.

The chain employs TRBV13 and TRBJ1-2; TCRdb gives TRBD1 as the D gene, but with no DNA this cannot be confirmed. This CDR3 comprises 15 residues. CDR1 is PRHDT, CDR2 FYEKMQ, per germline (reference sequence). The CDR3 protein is CASSPGTGNVYGYTF.

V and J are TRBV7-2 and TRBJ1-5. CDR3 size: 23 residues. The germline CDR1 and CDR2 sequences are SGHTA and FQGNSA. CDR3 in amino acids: CASSLFGCRGEDANSGSNQPQHF. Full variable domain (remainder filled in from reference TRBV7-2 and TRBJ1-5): GAGVSQSPSNKVTEKGKDVELRCDPISGHTALYWYRQSLGQGLEFLIYFQGNSAPDKSGLPSDRFSAERTGGSVSTLTIQRTQQEDSAVYLCASSLFGCRGEDANSGSNQPQHFGDGTRLSIL.

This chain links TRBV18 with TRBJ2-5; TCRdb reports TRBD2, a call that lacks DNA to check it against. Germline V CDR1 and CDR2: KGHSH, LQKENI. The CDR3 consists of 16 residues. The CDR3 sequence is CASSPPTSGGIETQYF.

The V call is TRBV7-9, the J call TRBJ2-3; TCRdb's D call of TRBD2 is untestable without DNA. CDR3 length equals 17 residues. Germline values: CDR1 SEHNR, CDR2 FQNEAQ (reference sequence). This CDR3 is CASSFGIAGGDTDTQYF. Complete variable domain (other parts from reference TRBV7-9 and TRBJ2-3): DTGVSQNPRHKITKRGQNVTFRCDPISEHNRLYWYRQTLGQGPEFLTYFQNEAQLEKSRLLSDRFSAERPKGSFSTLEIQRTEQGDSAMYLCASSFGIAGGDTDTQYFGPGTRLTVL.

The CDR3 here is CSVEKGGLLGTGELFF. The chain links TRBV29-1 to TRBJ2-2; TCRdb returns TRBD1, unconfirmable since there is no DNA. The CDR3 has 16 residues. CDR1 and CDR2 (germline): SQVTM, ANQGSEA.

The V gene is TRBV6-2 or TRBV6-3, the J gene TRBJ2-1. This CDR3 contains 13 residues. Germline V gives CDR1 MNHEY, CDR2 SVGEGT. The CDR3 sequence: CASRSSSYNEQFF.